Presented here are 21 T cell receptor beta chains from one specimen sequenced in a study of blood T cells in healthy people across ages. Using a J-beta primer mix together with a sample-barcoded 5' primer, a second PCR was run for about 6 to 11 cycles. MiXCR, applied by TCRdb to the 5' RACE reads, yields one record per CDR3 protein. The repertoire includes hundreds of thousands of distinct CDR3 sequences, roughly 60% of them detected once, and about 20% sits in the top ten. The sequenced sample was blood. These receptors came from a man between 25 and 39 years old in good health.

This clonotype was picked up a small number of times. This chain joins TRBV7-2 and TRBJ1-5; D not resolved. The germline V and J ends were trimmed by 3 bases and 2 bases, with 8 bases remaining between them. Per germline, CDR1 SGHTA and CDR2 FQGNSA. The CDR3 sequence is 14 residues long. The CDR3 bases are TGTGCCAGCAGCTTTTCGGATGGCAATCAGCCCCAGCATTTT. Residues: CASSFSDGNQPQHF.

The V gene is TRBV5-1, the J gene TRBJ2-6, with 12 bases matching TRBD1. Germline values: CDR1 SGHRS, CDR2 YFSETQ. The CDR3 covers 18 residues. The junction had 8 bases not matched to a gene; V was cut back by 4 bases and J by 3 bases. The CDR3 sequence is CASSNTGTGGSGANVLTF. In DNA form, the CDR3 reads TGCGCCAGCAGCAACACCGGGACAGGGGGCAGTGGGGCCAACGTCCTGACTTTC. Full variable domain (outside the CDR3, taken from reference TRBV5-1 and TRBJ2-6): KAGVTQTPRYLIKTRGQQVTLSCSPISGHRSVSWYQQTPGQGLQFLFEYFSETQRNKGNFPGRFSGRQFSNSRSEMNVSTLELGDSALYLCASSNTGTGGSGANVLTFGAGSRLTVL.

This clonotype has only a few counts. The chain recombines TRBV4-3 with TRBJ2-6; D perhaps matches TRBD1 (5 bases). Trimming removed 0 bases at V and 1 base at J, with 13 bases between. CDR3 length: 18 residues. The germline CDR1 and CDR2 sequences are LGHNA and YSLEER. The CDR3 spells CASSQETGQVSGANVLTF. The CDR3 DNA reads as TGCGCCAGCAGCCAAGAAACAGGTCAGGTGTCTGGGGCCAACGTCCTGACTTTC.

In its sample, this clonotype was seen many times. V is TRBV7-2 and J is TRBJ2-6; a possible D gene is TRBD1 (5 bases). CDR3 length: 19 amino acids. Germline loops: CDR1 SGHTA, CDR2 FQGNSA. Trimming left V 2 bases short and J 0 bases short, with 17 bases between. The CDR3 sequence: CASSLSRQGSASGANVLTF. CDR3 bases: TGTGCCAGCAGCTTATCGAGGCAGGGATCCGCCTCTGGGGCCAACGTCCTGACTTTC. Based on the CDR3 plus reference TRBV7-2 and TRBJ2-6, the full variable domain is GAGVSQSPSNKVTEKGKDVELRCDPISGHTALYWYRQSLGQGLEFLIYFQGNSAPDKSGLPSDRFSAERTGGSVSTLTIQRTQQEDSAVYLCASSLSRQGSASGANVLTFGAGSRLTVL.

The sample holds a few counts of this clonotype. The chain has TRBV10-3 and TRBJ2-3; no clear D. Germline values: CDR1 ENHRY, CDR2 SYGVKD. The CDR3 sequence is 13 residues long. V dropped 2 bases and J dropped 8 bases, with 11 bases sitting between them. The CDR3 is CAISETGVGTQYF. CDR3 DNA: TGTGCCATCAGTGAGACTGGAGTCGGTACGCAGTATTTT.

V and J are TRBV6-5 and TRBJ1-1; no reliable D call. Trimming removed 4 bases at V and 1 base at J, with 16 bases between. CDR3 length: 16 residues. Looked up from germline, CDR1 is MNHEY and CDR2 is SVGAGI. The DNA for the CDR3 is TGTGCCAGCAGTTCCATCTCCGGACGGGCGAACACTGAAGCTTTCTTT. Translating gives CASSSISGRANTEAFF.

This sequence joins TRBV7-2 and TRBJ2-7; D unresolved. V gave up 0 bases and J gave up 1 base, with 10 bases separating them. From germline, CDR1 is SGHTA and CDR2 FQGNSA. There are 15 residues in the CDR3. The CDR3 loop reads CASSLAGDKSYEQYF. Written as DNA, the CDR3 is TGTGCCAGCAGCTTAGCAGGTGACAAGTCCTACGAGCAGTACTTC.

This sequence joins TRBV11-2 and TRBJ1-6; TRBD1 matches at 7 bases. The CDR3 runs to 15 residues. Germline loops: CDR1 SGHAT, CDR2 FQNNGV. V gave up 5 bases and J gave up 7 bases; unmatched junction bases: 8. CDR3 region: CASSQGGQTNSPLHF. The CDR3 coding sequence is TGTGCCAGCAGCCAAGGGGGACAGACGAATTCACCCCTCCACTTT.

CDR3 sequence: CASSQGIPSREHNEQFF. The CDR3 DNA reads as TGCGCCAGCAGCCAAGGGATACCTAGCCGGGAGCACAATGAGCAGTTCTTC. The gene calls are TRBV4-3 and TRBJ2-1, with D tentatively TRBD2 (6 bases). CDR1 is LGHNA, CDR2 YSLEER, per germline. V was clipped by 1 base and J by 5 bases, with 18 bases between them. The CDR3 runs to 17 residues.

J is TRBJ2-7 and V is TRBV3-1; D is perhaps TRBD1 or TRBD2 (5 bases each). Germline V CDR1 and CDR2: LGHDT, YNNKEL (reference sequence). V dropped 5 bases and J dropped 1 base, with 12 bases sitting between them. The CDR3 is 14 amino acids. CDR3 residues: CASSLRGYSYEQYF. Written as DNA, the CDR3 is TGTGCCAGCAGCTTGAGGGGTTATTCCTACGAGCAGTACTTC.

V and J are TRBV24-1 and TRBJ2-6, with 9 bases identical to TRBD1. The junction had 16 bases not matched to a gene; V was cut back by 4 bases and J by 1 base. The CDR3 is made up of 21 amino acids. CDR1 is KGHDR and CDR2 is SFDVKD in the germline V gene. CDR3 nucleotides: TGTGCCACCAGTGACGCAGGGTCCCGGGACAGGGCAGGGTCTGGGGCCAACGTCCTGACTTTC. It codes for CATSDAGSRDRAGSGANVLTF.

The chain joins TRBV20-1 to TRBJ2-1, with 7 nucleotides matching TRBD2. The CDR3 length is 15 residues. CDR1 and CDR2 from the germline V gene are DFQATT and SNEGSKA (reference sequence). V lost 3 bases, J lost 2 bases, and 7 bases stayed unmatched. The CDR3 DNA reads TGCAGTGCTAGTGTCGGCGGGAGCCCCTACAATGAGCAGTTCTTC. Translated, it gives CSASVGGSPYNEQFF.

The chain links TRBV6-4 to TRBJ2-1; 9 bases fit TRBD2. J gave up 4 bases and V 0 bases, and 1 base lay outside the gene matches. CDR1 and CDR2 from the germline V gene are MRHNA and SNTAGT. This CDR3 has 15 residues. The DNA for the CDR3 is TGTGCCAGCAGTGACTCAGCGGGAGGTTACAATGAGCAGTTCTTC. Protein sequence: CASSDSAGGYNEQFF.

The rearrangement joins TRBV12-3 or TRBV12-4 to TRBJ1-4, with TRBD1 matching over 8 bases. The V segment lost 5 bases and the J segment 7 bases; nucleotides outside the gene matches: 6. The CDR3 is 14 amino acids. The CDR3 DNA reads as TGTGCCAGCAGTCCCAGGGGGCGGGGTGAAAAACTGTTTTTT. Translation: CASSPRGRGEKLFF.

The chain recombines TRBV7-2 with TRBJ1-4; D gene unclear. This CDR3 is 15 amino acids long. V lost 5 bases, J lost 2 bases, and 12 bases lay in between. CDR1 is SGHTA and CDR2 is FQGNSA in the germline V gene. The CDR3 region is CASSPQLTTNEKLFF. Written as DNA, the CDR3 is TGTGCCAGCAGCCCACAACTTACCACTAATGAAAAACTGTTTTTT.

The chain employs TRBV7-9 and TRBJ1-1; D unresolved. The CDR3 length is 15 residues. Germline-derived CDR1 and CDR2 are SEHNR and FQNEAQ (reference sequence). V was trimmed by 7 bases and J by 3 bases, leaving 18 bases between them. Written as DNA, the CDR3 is TGTGCCAGCACAAGGACTGAGGAGGGAGACACTGAAGCTTTCTTT. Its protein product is CASTRTEEGDTEAFF.

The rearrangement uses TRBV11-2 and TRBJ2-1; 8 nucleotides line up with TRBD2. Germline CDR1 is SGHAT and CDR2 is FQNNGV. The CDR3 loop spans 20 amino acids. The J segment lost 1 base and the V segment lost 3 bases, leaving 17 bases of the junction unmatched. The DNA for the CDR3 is TGTGCCAGCAGCTTGGGTTGGGGACTAGAGGTCGCCCATTCCTACAATGAGCAGTTCTTC. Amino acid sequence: CASSLGWGLEVAHSYNEQFF.

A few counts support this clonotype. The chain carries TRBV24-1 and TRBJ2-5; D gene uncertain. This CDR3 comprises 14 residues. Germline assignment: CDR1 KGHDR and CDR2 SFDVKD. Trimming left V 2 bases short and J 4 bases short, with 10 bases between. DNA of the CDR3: TGTGCCACCAGTGATTCGAGTAGCCGAGAGACCCAGTACTTC. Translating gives CATSDSSSRETQYF.

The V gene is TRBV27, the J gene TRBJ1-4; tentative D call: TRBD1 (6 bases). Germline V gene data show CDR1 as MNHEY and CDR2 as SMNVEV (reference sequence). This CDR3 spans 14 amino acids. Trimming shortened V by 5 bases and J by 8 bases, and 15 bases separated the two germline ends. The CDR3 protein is CASSPETGGEKLFF. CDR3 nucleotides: TGTGCCAGCAGTCCAGAGACAGGAGGAGAAAAACTGTTTTTT.

DNA for the CDR3: TGTGCCAGCAGCACCCAGTCACAAGGCGATACGCAGTATTTT. The encoded protein is CASSTQSQGDTQYF. The chain combines TRBV7-3 with TRBJ2-3; no definite D call. V lost 5 bases to trimming and J lost 6 bases, with 15 bases between them. This CDR3 region has 14 residues. CDR1 is SGHTA and CDR2 is FQGTGA in the germline V gene.

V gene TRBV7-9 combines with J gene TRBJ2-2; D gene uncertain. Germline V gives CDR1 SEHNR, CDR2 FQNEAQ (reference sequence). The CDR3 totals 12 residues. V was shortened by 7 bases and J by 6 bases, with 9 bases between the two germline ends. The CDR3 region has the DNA TGTGCCAGCACCTACAGATCCGGGGAGCTGTTTTTT. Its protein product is CASTYRSGELFF. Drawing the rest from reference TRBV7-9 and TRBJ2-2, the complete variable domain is DTGVSQNPRHKITKRGQNVTFRCDPISEHNRLYWYRQTLGQGPEFLTYFQNEAQLEKSRLLSDRFSAERPKGSFSTLEIQRTEQGDSAMYLCASTYRSGELFFGEGSRLTVL.